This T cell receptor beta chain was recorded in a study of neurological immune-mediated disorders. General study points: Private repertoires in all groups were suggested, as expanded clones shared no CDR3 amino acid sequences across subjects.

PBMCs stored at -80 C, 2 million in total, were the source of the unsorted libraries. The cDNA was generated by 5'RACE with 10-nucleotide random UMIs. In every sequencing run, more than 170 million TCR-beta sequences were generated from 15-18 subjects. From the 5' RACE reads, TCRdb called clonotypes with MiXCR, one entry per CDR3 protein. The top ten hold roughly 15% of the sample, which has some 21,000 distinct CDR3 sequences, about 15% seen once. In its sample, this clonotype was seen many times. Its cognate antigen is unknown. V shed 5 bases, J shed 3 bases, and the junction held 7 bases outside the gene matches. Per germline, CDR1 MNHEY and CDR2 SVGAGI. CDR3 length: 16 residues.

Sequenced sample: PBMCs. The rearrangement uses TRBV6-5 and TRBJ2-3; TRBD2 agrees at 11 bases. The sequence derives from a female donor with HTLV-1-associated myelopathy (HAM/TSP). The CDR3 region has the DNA TGTGCCAGCAGTCCAGGGGCTAGCGGGGGGACAGATACGCAGTATTTT. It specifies CASSPGASGGTDTQYF.